The 30 T cell receptor beta chains below come from one sample, sequenced in a study of blood T cell repertoires in COVID-19. The method was immunoSEQ multiplex PCR; TCRdb's version includes in-frame clones alone and lacks a portion of them. The sample includes over 130,000 clones, more than 65% of them seen just once. The specimen was peripheral blood. The receptor source for this set is a woman aged 55-75 years with acute or convalescent COVID-19.

The chain joins TRBV2 to TRBJ1-1; a weak D match, TRBD1 (6 bases). V was trimmed by 2 bases and J by 1 base, leaving 8 bases between them. Per the germline V gene, CDR1 is SNHLY and CDR2 is FYNNEI. This CDR3 has 14 amino acids. The CDR3 is CASSERGSNTEAFF. The CDR3 DNA follows: TGTGCCAGCAGTGAAAGGGGGTCGAACACTGAAGCTTTCTTT. The full variable domain, its missing parts supplied by reference TRBV2 and TRBJ1-1, is EPEVTQTPSHQVTQMGQEVILRCVPISNHLYFYWYRQILGQKVEFLVSFYNNEISEKSEIFDDQFSVERPDGSNFTLKIRSTKLEDSAMYFCASSERGSNTEAFFGQGTRLTVV.

In this sample, this clone turned up a few times. The J gene is TRBJ1-2, the V gene TRBV6-5, with unresolved D. This CDR3 comprises 11 residues. Per the germline V gene, CDR1 is MNHEY and CDR2 is SVGAGI. V lost 2 bases to trimming and J lost 8 bases, with 6 bases between them. CDR3 sequence reads: CASSYEGGYTF. The CDR3 DNA reads as TGTGCCAGCAGTTACGAGGGCGGCTACACCTTC.

The rearrangement links TRBV6-6 to TRBJ2-1, with 7 bases aligning to TRBD1. This CDR3 is 16 amino acids long. Germline V gene lookup returns CDR1 MNHNY and CDR2 SVGAGI (reference sequence). Losses at the gene ends were 0 bases for V and 7 bases for J; bases not matched to a gene: 9. This chain's CDR3 is CASSYSTGVRVNEQFF. The CDR3, as DNA: TGTGCCAGCAGTTACTCAACAGGGGTAAGGGTTAATGAGCAGTTCTTC.

This chain connects TRBV6-5 to TRBJ2-3; D uncertain. In germline, CDR1 is MNHEY, CDR2 SVGAGI. The CDR3 totals 14 residues. Trimming stripped 6 bases from V and 0 bases from J, with 10 bases between. The CDR3 DNA is TGTGCCAGCAGCTCGATGACTAGCACAGATACGCAGTATTTT. It encodes CASSSMTSTDTQYF.

There are a few counts of this clone. J is TRBJ1-5 and V is TRBV6-2 or TRBV6-3, with a possible D match to TRBD1 (6 bases). CDR3 size: 15 residues. Per the germline V gene, CDR1 is MNHEY and CDR2 is SVGEGT. V lost 5 bases, J lost 0 bases, and 11 bases lay in between. The chain's CDR3 is CASSPTGYSNQPQHF. CDR3 nucleotides: TGTGCCAGCAGTCCGACAGGCTATAGCAATCAGCCCCAGCATTTT.

The gene calls are TRBV5-4 and TRBJ2-3; 9 bases agree with TRBD2. V was pared by 4 bases and J by 5 bases, with 11 bases of the junction left unmatched. CDR1 is SGHNT, CDR2 YYREEE, per germline (reference sequence). The CDR3 is 16 residues long. CDR3 nucleotides: TGTGCCAGCAGCCCCCGGCGGGAGGGGGTGGGAGATACGCAGTATTTT. As protein: CASSPRREGVGDTQYF.

This clone was seen a few times. The chain is built from TRBV28 and TRBJ1-5; 11 positions match TRBD1. The CDR3 runs 15 residues. Per germline, CDR1 MDHEN and CDR2 SYDVKM. J was trimmed by 9 bases and V by 7 bases; bases with no gene match: 11. The CDR3 sequence: CASIGTGGYERPQHF. CDR3 DNA sequence: TGTGCCAGCATCGGGACAGGGGGTTATGAACGGCCCCAGCATTTT.

The V call is TRBV6-2 or TRBV6-3, the J call TRBJ1-2; D uncertain. Germline values: CDR1 MNHEY, CDR2 SVGEGT. Trimming took 4 bases from V and 4 from J, leaving 19 bases between them. The CDR3 runs to 16 residues. The CDR3 is CASSSLPAYQFYGYTF. The CDR3 nucleotides read TGTGCCAGCAGTTCCCTCCCAGCGTACCAATTCTATGGCTACACCTTC.

The V call is TRBV6-5, the J call TRBJ2-3; tentative D call: TRBD1 (6 bases). Germline CDR1 reads MNHEY; CDR2 reads SVGAGI. This CDR3 region has 13 residues. Trimming left V 7 bases short and J 2 bases short, with 10 bases between. The CDR3, as DNA: TGTGCCAGCAAGCGGACAGCCACAGATACGCAGTATTTT. As protein: CASKRTATDTQYF.

CDR3 protein: CASSLYPGRNTEAFF. The CDR3 nucleotides are TGCGCCAGCAGCCTCTACCCTGGTAGGAACACTGAAGCTTTCTTT. The chain employs TRBV5-1 and TRBJ1-1; D ambiguous. CDR1 and CDR2 (germline): SGHRS, YFSETQ. This CDR3 region has 15 residues. The V end lost 4 bases, the J end lost 1 base, and 14 bases lay between the germline ends.

J is TRBJ2-4 and V is TRBV6-4; possibly TRBD1 for D (7 bases). CDR3 length equals 14 residues. Germline values: CDR1 MRHNA, CDR2 SNTAGT. V lost 4 bases, J lost 7 bases, and 14 bases lay in between. Written as DNA, the CDR3 is TGTGCCAGCAGTGGAGAGGGGGCGGGGAACATTCAGTACTTC. Translation gives CASSGEGAGNIQYF.

The genes are TRBV30 and TRBJ1-6; no firm D call. Germline CDR1 GTSNPN, CDR2 SVGIG (reference sequence). The CDR3 has 18 residues. The V end was cut by 0 bases, the J end by 1 base, with 16 bases between. DNA of the CDR3: TGTGCCTGGAGTGTACGGTTGGCGGTTCGGTCCTATAATTCACCCCTCCACTTT. Translating gives CAWSVRLAVRSYNSPLHF.

This chain connects TRBV3-1 (or the pseudogene TRBV3-2) to TRBJ2-5; 11 nucleotides align to TRBD2. The germline CDR1 and CDR2 sequences are LGHDT and YNNKEL (reference sequence). J gave up 5 bases and V 1 base, and 6 bases lay outside the gene matches. CDR3 length: 16 amino acids. The chain's CDR3 is CASSQVFSGRAETQYF. For the CDR3, the DNA is TGTGCCAGCAGCCAAGTATTTAGCGGGAGGGCGGAGACCCAGTACTTC.

The gene calls are TRBV19 and TRBJ1-5, with D unclear. The CDR3 is 13 amino acids. Germline CDR1 and CDR2: LNHDA and SQIVND (reference sequence). V was trimmed by 5 bases and J by 4 bases, leaving 9 bases between them. The CDR3 DNA is TGTGCCAGTAGTTCCACATGGAATCAGCCCCAGCATTTT. It codes for CASSSTWNQPQHF.

V is TRBV23-1 and J is TRBJ2-7; 7 nucleotides agree with TRBD2. TRBV23-1 is labeled an ORF, and its function is uncertain. The CDR3 spans 14 residues. V trimming: 4 bases; J trimming: 1 base; junction bases outside the gene matches: 4. The CDR3 loop is CASSLASGSYEQYF. For the CDR3, the DNA is TGCGCCAGCAGTCTAGCTAGCGGTTCCTACGAGCAGTACTTC.

This sequence joins TRBV5-1 and TRBJ1-2, with D possibly being TRBD1 (5 bases). V dropped 0 bases and J dropped 8 bases, with 17 bases sitting between them. The CDR3 contains 15 residues. Germline assignment: CDR1 SGHRS and CDR2 YFSETQ. CDR3 protein: CASSLVGGERRGYTF. The DNA for the CDR3 is TGCGCCAGCAGCTTGGTAGGAGGGGAGAGAAGGGGCTACACCTTC.

The V and J genes are TRBV28 and TRBJ2-5; no clear D gene. V was shortened by 3 bases and J by 0 bases, with 8 bases between the two germline ends. Germline values: CDR1 MDHEN, CDR2 SYDVKM. The CDR3 sequence is 14 residues long. In DNA form, the CDR3 reads TGTGCCAGCAGTTTTGGCGGAGACCAAGAGACCCAGTACTTC. Protein: CASSFGGDQETQYF.

This sequence joins TRBV6-6 and TRBJ2-3; 8 bases are shared with TRBD2. CDR1 is MNHNY and CDR2 is SVGAGI in the germline V gene (reference sequence). V was pared by 5 bases and J by 4 bases, with 8 bases of the junction left unmatched. The CDR3 totals 15 residues. The CDR3 is CASSLTGGQADTQYF. Here the CDR3 DNA reads TGTGCCAGCAGTCTAACGGGGGGGCAAGCAGATACGCAGTATTTT.

The chain couples TRBV7-3 to TRBJ2-4, with D tentatively TRBD2 (6 bases). This CDR3 is built from 15 residues. V dropped 0 bases and J dropped 4 bases, with 10 bases sitting between them. Germline V gene lookup returns CDR1 SGHTA and CDR2 FQGTGA. The CDR3 reads CASSLTTGGKNIQYF. The CDR3 DNA follows: TGTGCCAGCAGCTTAACGACCGGGGGAAAAAACATTCAGTACTTC.

This chain links TRBV5-1 with TRBJ2-7; D remains ambiguous. V was shortened by 3 bases and J by 5 bases, with 12 bases between the two germline ends. This CDR3 comprises 13 residues. Germline V gene data show CDR1 as SGHRS and CDR2 as YFSETQ. CDR3 amino acids: CASSSVGVHEQYF. The CDR3 DNA is TGCGCCAGCAGCTCCGTCGGAGTCCACGAGCAGTACTTC.

The DNA of the CDR3 is TGTGCCAGCAGCGTAGAACAGGGGATTGGGATAGGTGAAAAACTGTTTTTT. Its translation: CASSVEQGIGIGEKLFF. V usage is TRBV9 and J usage is TRBJ1-4; 7 bases align to TRBD1. There are 17 residues in the CDR3. Trimming removed 0 bases from V and 7 bases from J; junction bases left unmatched: 12. The germline V gene has CDR1 SGDLS and CDR2 YYNGEE.

The chain combines TRBV27 with TRBJ1-5, with a weak D call TRBD1 (5 bases). The CDR3 is made up of 13 amino acids. The ends were cut back, 5 bases at V and 7 bases at J, with 12 bases in the middle. Germline lookup yields CDR1 MNHEY and CDR2 SMNVEV (reference sequence). In nucleotides, the CDR3 is TGTGCCAGCAGTCAGACAGAGAGACAGCCCCAGCATTTT. Its translation: CASSQTERQPQHF.

The rearrangement joins TRBV24-1 to TRBJ2-2; 12 bases match TRBD2. With 9 bases clipped from V and 0 bases from J, the junction kept 10 bases outside the gene matches. Germline CDR1 and CDR2: KGHDR and SFDVKD. This CDR3 is built from 18 residues. For the CDR3, the DNA is TGTGCCACCCGAACTAGCGGGAGGTTGTTTGCGAACACCGGGGAGCTGTTTTTT. It translates to CATRTSGRLFANTGELFF.

This chain joins TRBV27 and TRBJ2-7; possibly TRBD1 for D (5 bases). The CDR3 runs to 15 residues. Trimming left V 4 bases short and J 4 bases short, with 17 bases between. The V gene's germline CDR1 is MNHEY and CDR2 SMNVEV (reference sequence). For the CDR3, the DNA is TGTGCCAGCAGTTCGGACACTCGACCCCCTTACGAGCAGTACTTC. Its translation: CASSSDTRPPYEQYF.

CDR3 DNA: TGTGCCAGCAGTTTGGGGGACAGGGGGCGGAAAAACATTCAGTACTTC. It codes for CASSLGDRGRKNIQYF. The V and J genes are TRBV28 and TRBJ2-4, with 12 bases identical to TRBD1. This CDR3 comprises 16 residues. Per the germline V gene, CDR1 is MDHEN and CDR2 is SYDVKM. Losses at the gene ends were 3 bases for V and 4 bases for J; bases not matched to a gene: 4.

The chain employs TRBV10-3 and TRBJ2-7; 14 positions match TRBD2. The trim removed 0 bases at V and 1 base at J, leaving 2 bases unmatched. CDR3 length: 17 residues. CDR1 is ENHRY, CDR2 SYGVKD, per germline. Here the CDR3 reads CAISESTSGRVSYEQYF. The CDR3 DNA is TGTGCCATCAGTGAGTCGACTAGCGGGAGGGTGTCCTACGAGCAGTACTTC.

The chain uses TRBV28 and TRBJ1-5, with 8 bases aligning to TRBD1. This CDR3 spans 14 amino acids. With V trimmed by 5 bases and J by 6 bases, 6 bases remained unmatched. CDR1 is MDHEN, CDR2 SYDVKM, per germline. The CDR3 DNA reads TGTGCCAGCAGTCTGGACAGGGTTGGTCAGCCCCAGCATTTT. Its protein product is CASSLDRVGQPQHF.

This chain links TRBV11-3 with TRBJ1-5; 8 nucleotides match TRBD1. Germline V gene sequence: CDR1 SGHNT, CDR2 YENEEA. CDR3 length equals 15 residues. The V segment lost 4 bases and the J segment 4 bases; nucleotides outside the gene matches: 6. For the CDR3, the DNA is TGTGCCAGCAGCTCGGACAGGGACCCGAATCAGCCCCAGCATTTT. Its protein product is CASSSDRDPNQPQHF.

The chain is built from TRBV27 and TRBJ2-7; TRBD2 aligns across 11 bases. The V gene's germline CDR1 is MNHEY and CDR2 SMNVEV (reference sequence). The CDR3 covers 15 residues. Trimming at V came to 4 bases and at J to 4 bases, leaving 6 bases not matched to a gene. DNA for the CDR3: TGTGCCAGCAGTTCCTCTAGCGGGAGGCTTTACGAGCAGTACTTC. Protein product: CASSSSSGRLYEQYF.

The chain has TRBV28 and TRBJ1-2; D is unresolved. The CDR3 sequence is 14 residues long. The V end was cut by 5 bases, the J end by 4 bases, with 14 bases between. Germline values: CDR1 MDHEN, CDR2 SYDVKM. This CDR3 is CASSPPNERYGYTF. CDR3 nucleotide sequence: TGTGCCAGCAGTCCCCCAAACGAGCGCTATGGCTACACCTTC.